This TCR beta chain was recovered during a study of shared clonotypes between healthy human individuals. Looking at the study overall: For every donor, three CD4 naive, three CD4 memory, two CD8 naive and one CD8 memory plates were used. Points from the study as a whole: Memory subsets generally showed smaller estimated richness than naive subsets did.

In the case of this clone: Its antigen is currently unknown. A read error is possible here, since a much larger clone lies one base away.

For every subset, genomic DNA was evenly distributed across several immunoSEQ plates. Original analysis: Owing to the provision of junction-only sequences devoid of quality scores by immunoSEQ, filtering differed. Data came from immunoSEQ multiplex PCR; TCRdb stores just in-frame clones and leaves some out. V and J calls plus clone size are reproduced from that table; the DNA served to infer D and trimming. The sample contains about 1.1 million clones, about 84% of which appear only once. The receptor comes from a man younger than 30 in good health. Some clones in this sample may be carry-over from other donors' samples. What was sequenced was memory CD4+ T cells from PBMCs. The subset here: CD45RA-negative fraction.

The CDR3 DNA reads as TGTGCCAGCAGCTTAGTTTTGAACACTGAAGCTTTCTTT. It encodes CASSLVLNTEAFF. The gene calls are TRBV11-2 and TRBJ1-1; D is undetermined. The V gene lost 1 base and the J gene lost 0 bases, with 3 bases spanning the gap. Germline CDR1 reads SGHAT; CDR2 reads FQNNGV. The CDR3 has 13 residues.